Listed below are T cell receptor beta chains from one sample, sequenced in a study of shared clonotypes between healthy human individuals. The method was immunoSEQ multiplex PCR; TCRdb's version includes in-frame clones alone and lacks a portion of them. The sample lists 1.5 million to 2.5 million clones; about 95% were seen once. Material: naive CD8+ T cells sorted from blood. Receptors originate from a man aged 18-30 years in good health. Both conserved end residues are trimmed from each CDR3. Fields, in order: J gene, D gene, V gene, CDR3 protein. A D gene is named only where the DNA matches it firmly.

TRBJ2-3 | TRBD2 | TRBV7-2 | ASSSGLAGADTQY
TRBJ2-7 | - | TRBV5-6 | ASSFQQVYEQY
TRBJ2-3 | TRBD1 | TRBV5-1 | ASSLVGGTGSDTQY
TRBJ1-3 | - | TRBV6-6 | ASSSSTGTFGNTIY
TRBJ2-7 | TRBD1 | TRBV27 | ASSPRDSFYEQY
TRBJ1-1 | - | TRBV7-9 | ASSLGGRYEAF
TRBJ2-3 | - | TRBV9 | ASSFTLTDTQY
TRBJ2-1 | - | TRBV5-1 | ASSFMDNEQF
TRBJ2-3 | - | TRBV7-2 | ASSLVGFTFPDTQY
TRBJ2-3 | TRBD2 | TRBV5-6 | ASSFGTSVNTQY
TRBJ2-1 | - | TRBV27 | ASSFGGSDEQF
TRBJ2-5 | - | TRBV19 | ASSIQSGLETQY
TRBJ1-6 | TRBD1 | TRBV4-3 | ASRIKGAYNSPLH
TRBJ2-2 | - | TRBV19 | ASSIFLGNTGELF
TRBJ2-1 | TRBD2 | TRBV27 | ASSPGLAGGPGNEQF
TRBJ2-7 | - | TRBV11-2 | ASSLELPYEQY
TRBJ2-5 | - | TRBV21-1 | ASSNLTTSPQETQY
TRBJ2-5 | TRBD1 | TRBV28 | ASSSEAWEGQGTRETQY
TRBJ2-1 | TRBD2 | TRBV9 | ASSASTSGGASNEQF
TRBJ2-7 | - | TRBV11-1 | ASSLTWETYEQY
TRBJ2-7 | TRBD1 | TRBV5-6 | ASSLAAGTASYEQY
TRBJ1-1 | - | TRBV4-3 | ASSQAYTGRAF
TRBJ2-1 | - | TRBV30 | AWSVHGDYNEQF
TRBJ1-4 | - | TRBV5-4 | ASSFRTTTNEKLF
TRBJ2-3 | TRBD2 | TRBV11-2 | ASSLDLEAGGVLGDTQY
TRBJ2-3 | TRBD2 | TRBV6-5 | ASTGLAGSTDTQY
TRBJ1-2 | TRBD1 | TRBV29-1 | SVEGRDSQYGYT
TRBJ2-7 | TRBD2 | TRBV5-4 | ASSLGGGDEQY
TRBJ1-3 | - | TRBV28 | ASSLWVYGQGPGNTIY
TRBJ2-1 | - | TRBV7-9 | ASSLLLISYNEQF
TRBJ2-5 | - | TRBV7-9 | ASSSVVGGAQETQY
TRBJ1-1 | TRBD1 | TRBV6-1 | ASSERISSFYEQGAF
TRBJ1-2 | - | TRBV2 | ASRTGKFYGYT
TRBJ1-4 | - | TRBV7-9 | ASSVTSVLFGEKLF
TRBJ1-1 | - | TRBV7-9 | ASSFGTEAF
TRBJ1-6 | - | TRBV11-1 | ASSPNDRLGNSPLH
TRBJ1-6 | - | TRBV5-6 | ASSVQSDSPLH
TRBJ1-1 | - | TRBV11-2 | ASSLEEVGRGNTEAF
TRBJ1-5 | - | TRBV28 | ASNSGQPQH
TRBJ2-7 | TRBD2 | TRBV27 | ASSPETSGSYEQY
TRBJ1-1 | TRBD1 | TRBV7-6 | ASSPGQGTNTEAF
TRBJ2-7 | - | TRBV6-5 | ASSHDGPSSYEQY
TRBJ2-2 | - | TRBV15 | ATSGELPGTGELF
TRBJ2-1 | TRBD2 | TRBV2 | ASSGRRASGRSYEQF
TRBJ2-7 | - | TRBV28 | ASGLNYEQY
TRBJ2-1 | TRBD1 | TRBV5-5 | ASSLVGTGVYNEQF
TRBJ1-2 | - | TRBV15 | ATSRDLGVGPNYGYT
TRBJ2-2 | TRBD2 | TRBV11-2 | ASSLVLASGMASAGELF
TRBJ2-1 | - | TRBV6-6 | AARDTSYNEQF
TRBJ1-4 | - | TRBV6-1 | ASTPGTGGEKLF
TRBJ2-1 | - | TRBV19 | ASSSAGTNEQF
TRBJ1-6 | - | TRBV19 | ASRLGDSPLH
TRBJ2-7 | - | TRBV13 | ASSLGGDYEQY
TRBJ2-7 | - | TRBV5-1 | ASSLGQEGLTYEQY
TRBJ1-2 | - | TRBV5-5 | ASSLDGQLNYGYT